The 23 T cell receptor beta chains below were found in one sample sequenced in a study of blood T cell repertoires in COVID-19. Produced via immunoSEQ multiplex PCR; TCRdb's table is partial and in-frame only. The sample shows about 360,000 clones, 85% to 90% of them seen only once. Material for sequencing was peripheral blood. The receptors here all came from a human donor in a cohort sampled during active COVID-19.

This clone showed up just a few times. V usage is TRBV30 and J usage is TRBJ2-1, with TRBD2 identical over 11 bases. The CDR3 loop spans 13 amino acids. Per germline, CDR1 GTSNPN and CDR2 SVGIG (reference sequence). Germline trimming cut 5 bases from V and 9 bases from J; bases unmatched to any gene: 6. CDR3 region: CAWELAGVGEQFF. CDR3 coding DNA: TGTGCCTGGGAACTAGCGGGAGTTGGTGAGCAGTTCTTC.

This clone is a singleton in its sample. The chain employs TRBV9 and TRBJ2-1; D possibly corresponds to TRBD2 (6 bases). The CDR3 runs to 16 residues. The germline V gene has CDR1 SGDLS and CDR2 YYNGEE. The ends were cut back, 0 bases at V and 4 bases at J, with 14 bases in the middle. DNA for the CDR3: TGTGCCAGCAGCGTAGATGGGGGGAACCCTTACAATGAGCAGTTCTTC. Translation: CASSVDGGNPYNEQFF. The whole variable domain, remainder taken from reference TRBV9 and TRBJ2-1, is DSGVTQTPKHLITATGQRVTLRCSPRSGDLSVYWYQQSLDQGLQFLIQYYNGEERAKGNILERFSAQQFPDLHSELNLSSLELGDSALYFCASSVDGGNPYNEQFFGPGTRLTVL.

The chain links TRBV3-1 (or the pseudogene TRBV3-2) to TRBJ2-2, with D maybe TRBD1 (5 bases). The germline V and J ends were trimmed by 3 bases and 6 bases, with 5 bases remaining between them. This CDR3 region has 12 residues. CDR1 and CDR2 (germline): LGHDT, YNNKEL (reference sequence). The CDR3 DNA is TGTGCCAGCAGCCAGACAGCCGGGGAGCTGTTTTTT. This gives the protein CASSQTAGELFF.

The genes are TRBV4-2 and TRBJ2-2; TRBD2 agrees at 11 bases. V shed 0 bases, J shed 5 bases, and the junction held 14 bases outside the gene matches. This CDR3 region has 20 residues. Germline-derived CDR1 and CDR2 are LGHNA and YNFKEQ. In nucleotides, the CDR3 is TGTGCCAGCAGCCAAGATCAAGGGGCCCGGACTAGCGGGTTTACCGGGGAGCTGTTTTTT. This gives the protein CASSQDQGARTSGFTGELFF.

This chain connects TRBV6-4 to TRBJ1-2; 10 positions match TRBD1. The CDR3 has 14 amino acids. V lost 4 bases to trimming and J lost 8 bases; unmatched junction nucleotides: 7. The V gene's germline CDR1 is MRHNA and CDR2 SNTAGT. CDR3 DNA sequence: TGTGCCAGCAGTGGGTTCAGACAGGGGGCAGGCTACACCTTC. As protein: CASSGFRQGAGYTF.

The chain joins TRBV28 to TRBJ2-3; 8 bases are shared with TRBD2. Germline V gene lookup returns CDR1 MDHEN and CDR2 SYDVKM. The V segment lost 6 bases and the J segment 0 bases; nucleotides outside the gene matches: 5. This CDR3 has 15 amino acids. CDR3 residues: CASSLAGISTDTQYF. The CDR3 coding sequence is TGTGCCAGCAGCTTAGCGGGGATTAGCACAGATACGCAGTATTTT.

Only one count was recorded for this clone. In DNA form, the CDR3 reads TGTGCCAGCTCACTTGGACACCCTGGGGCCAACGTCCTGACTTTC. Protein sequence: CASSLGHPGANVLTF. V and J are TRBV18 and TRBJ2-6; tentatively, D is TRBD1 (5 bases). This CDR3 has 15 amino acids. The ends were cut back, 4 bases at V and 2 bases at J, with 9 bases in the middle. Germline assignment: CDR1 KGHSH and CDR2 LQKENI.

The gene calls are TRBV4-1 and TRBJ2-1, with D maybe TRBD2 (7 bases). This CDR3 region has 16 residues. Trimming pared 0 bases from V and 2 bases from J, leaving 11 bases between. Germline-derived CDR1 and CDR2 are MGHRA and YSYEKL. CDR3 loop: CASSQDGRGAYNEQFF. DNA for the CDR3: TGCGCCAGCAGCCAAGATGGGAGGGGGGCCTACAATGAGCAGTTCTTC.

The J gene is TRBJ1-2, the V gene TRBV5-4; possible D gene TRBD1, 6 bases. The CDR3 totals 12 residues. Germline V lookup: CDR1 SGHNT, CDR2 YYREEE (reference sequence). Trimming stripped 3 bases from V and 5 bases from J, with 8 bases between. In nucleotides, the CDR3 is TGTGCCAGCAGCTCCAGGGGATATGGCTACACCTTC. This codes for CASSSRGYGYTF. The full variable domain, in which reference TRBV5-4 and TRBJ1-2 provide the parts outside the CDR3, is ETGVTQSPTHLIKTRGQQVTLRCSSQSGHNTVSWYQQALGQGPQFIFQYYREEENGRGNFPPRFSGLQFPNYSSELNVNALELDDSALYLCASSSRGYGYTFGSGTRLTVV.

This chain connects TRBV11-2 to TRBJ2-1, with D maybe TRBD2 (6 bases). This CDR3 is 15 amino acids long. The germline V gene encodes CDR1 SGHAT and CDR2 FQNNGV. V was cut by 2 bases and J by 9 bases, with 17 bases left in between. The CDR3 loop is CASSLLPGEGGEQFF. CDR3 coding DNA: TGTGCCAGCAGCTTACTTCCGGGAGAGGGTGGTGAGCAGTTCTTC.

The genes are TRBV5-1 and TRBJ2-1, with a tentative D call TRBD2 (5 bases). V was shortened by 0 bases and J by 4 bases, with 11 bases between the two germline ends. CDR3 length: 15 residues. Germline V gene data show CDR1 as SGHRS and CDR2 as YFSETQ. The CDR3 nucleotides read TGCGCCAGCAGCTTGGTCTACACTAGATACAATGAGCAGTTCTTC. Its translation: CASSLVYTRYNEQFF.

J is TRBJ2-1 and V is TRBV6-5; 11 nucleotides line up with TRBD2. Germline V gene sequence: CDR1 MNHEY, CDR2 SVGAGI. This CDR3 region has 15 residues. Trimming at V came to 9 bases and at J to 5 bases, leaving 9 bases not matched to a gene. DNA of the CDR3: TGTGCCAGTAATAGCGGGAGGGGGGGTAACAATGAGCAGTTCTTC. Translated: CASNSGRGGNNEQFF.

The rearrangement joins TRBV6-5 to TRBJ2-7; D is unclear. The CDR3 has 15 residues. Trimming took 6 bases from V and 5 from J, leaving 20 bases between them. The V gene's germline CDR1 is MNHEY and CDR2 SVGAGI. CDR3 in amino acids: CASSRTVNRVHEQYF. The CDR3 nucleotides are TGTGCCAGCAGCCGCACGGTTAATCGGGTCCACGAGCAGTACTTC.

J is TRBJ1-4 and V is TRBV2; D gene ambiguous. Germline values: CDR1 SNHLY, CDR2 FYNNEI. Trimming took off 7 bases at V and 7 bases at J, with 10 bases between the two ends. The CDR3 spans 12 residues. DNA for the CDR3: TGTGCCAGCAAACGGGGTAGTGAAAAACTGTTTTTT. Protein product: CASKRGSEKLFF. The whole variable domain, filled in from reference TRBV2 and TRBJ1-4, reads EPEVTQTPSHQVTQMGQEVILRCVPISNHLYFYWYRQILGQKVEFLVSFYNNEISEKSEIFDDQFSVERPDGSNFTLKIRSTKLEDSAMYFCASKRGSEKLFFGSGTQLSVL.

CDR3 in DNA: TGTGCCACCAGATCTTCGGACAGGAACACTGAAGCTTTCTTT. The encoded protein is CATRSSDRNTEAFF. The rearrangement uses TRBV24-1 and TRBJ1-1; a weak D match, TRBD1 (6 bases). V was pared by 7 bases and J by 1 base, with 12 bases between. This CDR3 spans 14 amino acids. The germline V gene encodes CDR1 KGHDR and CDR2 SFDVKD.

The V gene is TRBV3-1 (or the pseudogene TRBV3-2), the J gene TRBJ1-5, with D perhaps matching TRBD1 (5 bases). Germline lookup yields CDR1 LGHDT and CDR2 YNNKEL (reference sequence). The ends were cut back, 0 bases at V and 4 bases at J, with 7 bases in the middle. This CDR3 has 14 amino acids. Here the CDR3 reads CASSQEGGNQPQHF. DNA for the CDR3: TGTGCCAGCAGCCAAGAGGGGGGGAATCAGCCCCAGCATTTT.

This rearrangement joins TRBV5-1 to TRBJ2-2; D might be TRBD2 (6 bases). The V and J ends lost 1 base and 7 bases respectively, with 14 bases between them. The germline V gene has CDR1 SGHRS and CDR2 YFSETQ. CDR3 length equals 15 residues. The CDR3 DNA is TGCGCCAGCAGCTTGTCGCAGGGAGGATTCGGGGAGCTGTTTTTT. Translating it yields CASSLSQGGFGELFF. The whole variable domain, filled in from reference TRBV5-1 and TRBJ2-2, reads KAGVTQTPRYLIKTRGQQVTLSCSPISGHRSVSWYQQTPGQGLQFLFEYFSETQRNKGNFPGRFSGRQFSNSRSEMNVSTLELGDSALYLCASSLSQGGFGELFFGEGSRLTVL.

For this clone: A read error may account for a junction end that differs from germline. This sequence joins TRBV19 and TRBJ2-1; 14 bases fit TRBD2. CDR3 size: 13 residues. Germline CDR1 LNHDA, CDR2 SQIVND (reference sequence). The CDR3 sequence is CASRPTSGRAWIF. The CDR3 region has the DNA TGTGCCAGTAGACCGACTAGCGGGAGGGCCTGGATCTTC.

The chain combines TRBV9 with TRBJ2-1; 10 nucleotides align to TRBD1. Germline CDR1 SGDLS, CDR2 YYNGEE. After removal of 4 bases from V and 6 bases from J, the junction contained 4 bases not matched to a gene. The CDR3 loop spans 14 amino acids. CDR3 protein: CASSKRTGGNEQFF. CDR3 in DNA: TGTGCCAGCAGCAAACGGACAGGGGGCAATGAGCAGTTCTTC. The whole variable domain, remainder taken from reference TRBV9 and TRBJ2-1, is DSGVTQTPKHLITATGQRVTLRCSPRSGDLSVYWYQQSLDQGLQFLIQYYNGEERAKGNILERFSAQQFPDLHSELNLSSLELGDSALYFCASSKRTGGNEQFFGPGTRLTVL.

This clone has just one count. This chain connects TRBV3-1 (or the pseudogene TRBV3-2) to TRBJ2-3, with D hard to call. V was shortened by 0 bases and J by 3 bases, with 10 bases between the two germline ends. Germline V gene data show CDR1 as LGHDT and CDR2 as YNNKEL (reference sequence). The CDR3 is 15 amino acids. The CDR3 nucleotides read TGTGCCAGCAGCCAAGACTACTCCCGTACAGATACGCAGTATTTT. The encoded protein is CASSQDYSRTDTQYF.

V is TRBV6-6 and J is TRBJ1-5; 11 positions match TRBD1. Germline loops: CDR1 MNHNY, CDR2 SVGAGI (reference sequence). Losses at the gene ends were 4 bases for V and 5 bases for J; bases not matched to a gene: 4. The CDR3 consists of 15 residues. The CDR3 loop is CASSWGTGGHQPQHF. CDR3 nucleotides: TGTGCCAGCAGTTGGGGGACAGGGGGTCATCAGCCCCAGCATTTT.

The chain has TRBV15 and TRBJ2-5, with 14 bases fitting TRBD2. V shed 0 bases, J shed 4 bases, and the junction held 4 bases outside the gene matches. The CDR3 is made up of 17 amino acids. The germline V gene has CDR1 LNHNV and CDR2 YYDKDF (reference sequence). For the CDR3, the DNA is TGTGCCACCAGCAGAGAGCGAGGACTAGCGGGAGGAGAGACCCAGTACTTC. Residues: CATSRERGLAGGETQYF.

V usage is TRBV5-6 and J usage is TRBJ2-1, with D uncertain. V lost 1 base to trimming and J lost 1 base, with 6 bases between them. Germline assignment: CDR1 SGHDT and CDR2 YYEEEE. This CDR3 spans 14 amino acids. The CDR3 sequence: CASSLPSSYNEQFF. CDR3 sequence (DNA): TGTGCCAGCAGCTTGCCTTCTTCCTACAATGAGCAGTTCTTC.